These 26 T cell receptor beta chains were sequenced from one sample in a study of cytomegalovirus exposure and HLA in healthy donors. The primer mix had 60 Vbeta and 13 Jbeta primers. The table came from immunoSEQ multiplex PCR; TCRdb's copy has only in-frame clones and leaves some out. The sample carries around 100,000 clones, about three quarters recorded once. Source material: PBMCs. Every receptor here comes from a female donor in good health and CMV-seropositive.

The J gene is TRBJ2-3, the V gene TRBV2; the D gene is possibly TRBD2 (6 bases). The CDR3 consists of 12 residues. V was clipped by 6 bases and J by 3 bases, with 7 bases between them. Germline V CDR1 and CDR2: SNHLY, FYNNEI. This CDR3 is CASRDYTDTQYF. The CDR3 coding sequence is TGTGCCAGCAGGGACTATACAGATACGCAGTATTTT.

CDR3 sequence reads: CASGSQVDTQYF. The CDR3 bases are TGTGCTAGTGGTTCCCAGGTGGATACGCAGTATTTT. The gene calls are TRBV12-5 and TRBJ2-3, with no clear D. Germline assignment: CDR1 LGHNT and CDR2 FRNRAP. Trimming took off 4 bases at V and 6 bases at J, with 8 bases between the two ends. The CDR3 has 12 residues.

The chain uses TRBV2 and TRBJ1-5; D unresolved. This CDR3 has 15 amino acids. The ends were cut back, 4 bases at V and 1 base at J, with 11 bases in the middle. Germline lookup yields CDR1 SNHLY and CDR2 FYNNEI. The CDR3 DNA sequence: TGTGCCAGCAGTGTTGGTCTCAGGAGCAATCAGCCCCAGCATTTT. It is translated as CASSVGLRSNQPQHF.

CDR3 amino acids: CASSSSGNYGYTF. Written as DNA, the CDR3 is TGTGCCAGCAGTTCATCAGGGAATTATGGCTACACCTTC. The V and J genes are TRBV6-5 and TRBJ1-2; possible D gene TRBD1, 5 bases. Looked up from germline, CDR1 is MNHEY and CDR2 is SVGAGI. This CDR3 comprises 13 residues. The V gene lost 4 bases and the J gene lost 5 bases, with 11 bases spanning the gap.

The J gene is TRBJ1-1, the V gene TRBV5-1; TRBD1 might be the D (5 bases). The V end was cut by 3 bases, the J end by 4 bases, with 10 bases between. Germline V gene sequence: CDR1 SGHRS, CDR2 YFSETQ. CDR3 length: 13 residues. The CDR3 bases are TGCGCCAGCAGCTCAAATGGGGCCACTGAAGCTTTCTTT. Amino acids: CASSSNGATEAFF.

A note on this clone: Different DNA sequences within this sample yield the same CDR3. The V and J genes are TRBV29-1 and TRBJ2-2; D may be TRBD2 (6 bases). This CDR3 is 12 amino acids long. Germline V CDR1 and CDR2: SQVTM, ANQGSEA. With 4 bases removed from V and 5 bases from J, the gap between germline ends came to 8 bases. Here the CDR3 reads CSVAAGTGELFF. Written as DNA, the CDR3 is TGCAGCGTTGCGGCGGGAACCGGGGAGCTGTTTTTT.

The chain recombines TRBV5-4 with TRBJ1-2; 9 nucleotides align to TRBD1. CDR1 is SGHNT, CDR2 YYREEE, per germline (reference sequence). The trim removed 3 bases at V and 4 bases at J, leaving 13 bases unmatched. The CDR3 is made up of 17 amino acids. The CDR3 DNA is TGTGCCAGCAGCTCCCCGACAGGGGGTGAATTTAGCTATGGCTACACCTTC. It specifies CASSSPTGGEFSYGYTF.

V gene TRBV6-5 combines with J gene TRBJ1-1; TRBD1 matches at 10 bases. CDR1 is MNHEY and CDR2 is SVGAGI in the germline V gene. Germline trimming cut 6 bases from V and 11 bases from J; bases unmatched to any gene: 9. The CDR3 spans 13 residues. CDR3 DNA sequence: TGTGCCAGCAGCCCGCGGACAGGGGGGCAGGCTTTCTTT. This sequence encodes CASSPRTGGQAFF.

The V call is TRBV11-2, the J call TRBJ1-6; the D gene is possibly TRBD1 (6 bases). The length of the CDR3 is 15 residues. The V end lost 5 bases, the J end lost 5 bases, and 13 bases lay between the germline ends. Per the germline V gene, CDR1 is SGHAT and CDR2 is FQNNGV. CDR3 nucleotides: TGTGCCAGCAGCCGAAATCACAGGGATAATTCACCCCTCCACTTT. This gives the protein CASSRNHRDNSPLHF.

The V gene is TRBV15, the J gene TRBJ2-5, with 9 bases fitting TRBD1. J lost 4 bases, V lost 3 bases, and 3 bases had no gene match. CDR1 is LNHNV, CDR2 YYDKDF, per germline (reference sequence). The CDR3 sequence is 14 residues long. This CDR3 is CATSRDRGPETQYF. The CDR3 region has the DNA TGTGCCACCAGCAGGGACAGGGGTCCAGAGACCCAGTACTTC.

This clone has a single count. The rearrangement links TRBV30 to TRBJ2-1; 12 bases are a match to TRBD2. The germline CDR1 and CDR2 sequences are GTSNPN and SVGIG (reference sequence). The CDR3 has 16 residues. The J segment lost 6 bases and the V segment lost 7 bases, leaving 13 bases of the junction unmatched. CDR3 protein: CASRRIWTSGINEQFF. The CDR3 DNA is TGTGCCTCGCGACGGATATGGACTAGCGGGATCAATGAGCAGTTCTTC. Looking up the rest from reference TRBV30 and TRBJ2-1 gives the full variable domain: SQTIHQWPATLVQPVGSPLSLECTVEGTSNPNLYWYRQAAGRGLQLLFYSVGIGQISSEVPQNLSASRPQDRQFILSSKKLLLSDSGFYLCASRRIWTSGINEQFFGPGTRLTVL.

The rearrangement links TRBV4-3 to TRBJ1-1; D is ambiguous. V was pared by 1 base and J by 4 bases, with 7 bases between. The CDR3 runs 13 residues. CDR1 and CDR2 (germline): LGHNA, YSLEER. The CDR3 protein is CASSQAQLTEAFF. The DNA for the CDR3 is TGCGCCAGCAGCCAAGCACAGCTCACTGAAGCTTTCTTT.

This chain uses TRBV27 with TRBJ1-2; 8 positions match TRBD1. The CDR3 has 18 amino acids. Trimming at V came to 3 bases and at J to 1 base, leaving 13 bases not matched to a gene. Germline loops: CDR1 MNHEY, CDR2 SMNVEV (reference sequence). CDR3 coding DNA: TGTGCCAGCAGTTTCTCAACCGGGACAGGATCGCTTAACTATGGCTACACCTTC. It specifies CASSFSTGTGSLNYGYTF.

Worth noting for this clone: The sample carries other DNA sequences with the same CDR3. DNA of the CDR3: TGTGCCAGCTCACCTGCCCCAGGGAATGAGCAGTTCTTC. It encodes CASSPAPGNEQFF. The chain has TRBV18 and TRBJ2-1; perhaps TRBD1 as D (5 bases). V was trimmed by 3 bases and J by 7 bases, leaving 10 bases between them. The germline gives CDR1 KGHSH, CDR2 LQKENI. The CDR3 has 13 residues.

The J gene is TRBJ2-1, the V gene TRBV30; TRBD2 might be the D (7 bases). The germline gives CDR1 GTSNPN, CDR2 SVGIG (reference sequence). Trimming took off 3 bases at V and 12 bases at J, with 27 bases between the two ends. This CDR3 has 16 amino acids. DNA of the CDR3: TGTGCCTGGAGGTCGCTAGGGGCAGGGGAGGGGATCTGGCAGTTCTTC. Translation gives CAWRSLGAGEGIWQFF. The full variable domain, in which reference TRBV30 and TRBJ2-1 provide the parts outside the CDR3, is SQTIHQWPATLVQPVGSPLSLECTVEGTSNPNLYWYRQAAGRGLQLLFYSVGIGQISSEVPQNLSASRPQDRQFILSSKKLLLSDSGFYLCAWRSLGAGEGIWQFFGPGTRLTVL.

V usage is TRBV9 and J usage is TRBJ2-2, with D perhaps matching TRBD2 (6 bases). Germline CDR1 is SGDLS and CDR2 is YYNGEE. Trimming cost V 4 bases and J 5 bases, with 18 bases left between them. This CDR3 is built from 16 residues. CDR3 sequence: CASSSRRDRTTGELFF. The CDR3 nucleotides are TGTGCCAGCAGCTCTAGGAGGGACCGAACAACCGGGGAGCTGTTTTTT.

This clone appeared a few times. The chain combines TRBV2 with TRBJ2-7; tentative D call: TRBD1 (5 bases). The CDR3 has 14 amino acids. V was trimmed by 6 bases and J by 3 bases, leaving 15 bases between them. Germline lookup yields CDR1 SNHLY and CDR2 FYNNEI. In nucleotides, the CDR3 is TGTGCCAGCAGGCCGGTGGTGCAGGGCTACGAGCAGTACTTC. Amino acids: CASRPVVQGYEQYF.

CDR3 nucleotides: TGTGCCAGCAGGTGGGGACTAGCGGGAGGGAACCAAGAGACCCAGTACTTC. It encodes CASRWGLAGGNQETQYF. The rearrangement links TRBV2 to TRBJ2-5; 16 nucleotides agree with TRBD2. Per the germline V gene, CDR1 is SNHLY and CDR2 is FYNNEI. The ends lost 6 bases at V and 0 bases at J; junction bases unmatched: 4. The CDR3 is made up of 17 amino acids.

This clone was seen more than once but under ten times. An end of the junction does not agree with germline; a read error may underlie this. This rearrangement joins TRBV7-2 to TRBJ2-5; D is unclear. This CDR3 spans 12 amino acids. CDR1 is SGHTA and CDR2 is FQGNSA in the germline V gene. The CDR3 DNA reads TGTGCCAGCAGCTTAGTAGTGTCCCCCTTCCACTTC. This sequence encodes CASSLVVSPFHF.

V and J are TRBV5-4 and TRBJ2-7, with TRBD2 identical over 7 bases. From germline, CDR1 is SGHNT and CDR2 YYREEE (reference sequence). The CDR3 runs to 15 residues. Trimming removed 5 bases from V and 1 base from J; junction bases left unmatched: 9. The CDR3 loop reads CASRGEGSLSYEQYF. The CDR3 DNA reads as TGTGCCAGCAGGGGGGAGGGAAGCCTATCCTACGAGCAGTACTTC.

This clone has just a few counts. The rearrangement joins TRBV6-1 to TRBJ2-7; D is uncertain. This CDR3 region has 13 residues. Trimming left V 7 bases short and J 0 bases short, with 10 bases between. The V gene's germline CDR1 is MNHNS and CDR2 SASEGT. The CDR3 protein is CASKISSSYEQYF. CDR3 DNA sequence: TGTGCCAGCAAGATTAGCAGCTCCTACGAGCAGTACTTC.

The chain carries TRBV11-3 and TRBJ2-2; D uncertain. V gave up 0 bases and J gave up 2 bases, with 4 bases separating them. CDR1 SGHNT and CDR2 YENEEA come from the germline V gene. The CDR3 extends over 14 amino acids. CDR3 residues: CASSLEYNTGELFF. The CDR3 DNA follows: TGTGCCAGCAGCTTAGAGTATAACACCGGGGAGCTGTTTTTT. Full variable domain (rest looked up from reference TRBV11-3 and TRBJ2-2): EAGVVQSPRYKIIEKKQPVAFWCNPISGHNTLYWYLQNLGQGPELLIRYENEEAVDDSQLPKDRFSAERLKGVDSTLKIQPAELGDSAVYLCASSLEYNTGELFFGEGSRLTVL.

This clone was picked up a small number of times. The CDR3, as DNA: TGCGCCAGCAGCGAGCGGACTAGCGGGGTCCGCGGGGAGCTGTTTTTT. Encoded protein: CASSERTSGVRGELFF. The V call is TRBV5-1, the J call TRBJ2-2; TRBD2 agrees at 12 bases. Trimming took 4 bases from V and 7 from J; bases not matched to a gene: 8. CDR3 size: 16 residues. The germline CDR1 and CDR2 sequences are SGHRS and YFSETQ.

The chain joins TRBV5-1 to TRBJ2-3, with 11 bases that match TRBD2. Trimming cost V 0 bases and J 6 bases; bases outside gene matches: 6. This CDR3 is 16 amino acids long. The germline V gene has CDR1 SGHRS and CDR2 YFSETQ. The CDR3 DNA is TGCGCCAGCAGCTTGGGGACTAGCGGGCCCGGGGATACGCAGTATTTT. Protein product: CASSLGTSGPGDTQYF.

The chain employs TRBV6-5 and TRBJ1-1, with D possibly TRBD1 on 5 matching bases. CDR3 length: 15 amino acids. V shed 2 bases and J shed 4 bases, with 14 bases lying between them. The germline gives CDR1 MNHEY, CDR2 SVGAGI. This CDR3 reads CASSYDSGVATEAFF. The CDR3 bases are TGTGCCAGCAGTTACGACAGTGGGGTAGCCACTGAAGCTTTCTTT.

The chain recombines TRBV7-3 with TRBJ2-3; D call uncertain. The V end was cut by 2 bases, the J end by 0 bases, with 6 bases between. This CDR3 has 14 amino acids. CDR1 and CDR2 (germline): SGHTA, FQGTGA. The CDR3 loop is CASSLRASTDTQYF. The CDR3 region has the DNA TGTGCCAGCAGCTTACGCGCGAGCACAGATACGCAGTATTTT.